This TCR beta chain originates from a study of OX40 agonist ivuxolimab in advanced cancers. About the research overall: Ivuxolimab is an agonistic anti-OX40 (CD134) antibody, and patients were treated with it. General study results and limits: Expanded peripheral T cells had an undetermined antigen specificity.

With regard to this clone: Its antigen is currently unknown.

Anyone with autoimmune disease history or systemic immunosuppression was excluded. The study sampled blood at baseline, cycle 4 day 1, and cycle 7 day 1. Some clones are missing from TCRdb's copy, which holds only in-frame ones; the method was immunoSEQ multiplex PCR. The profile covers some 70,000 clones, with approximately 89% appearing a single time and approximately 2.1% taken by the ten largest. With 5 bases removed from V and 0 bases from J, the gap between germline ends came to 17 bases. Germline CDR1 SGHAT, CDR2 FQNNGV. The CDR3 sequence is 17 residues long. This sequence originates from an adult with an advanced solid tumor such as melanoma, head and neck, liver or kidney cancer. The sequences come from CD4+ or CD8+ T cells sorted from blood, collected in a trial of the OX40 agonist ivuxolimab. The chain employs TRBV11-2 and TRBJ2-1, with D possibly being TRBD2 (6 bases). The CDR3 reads CASSPMTSRVSYNEQFF. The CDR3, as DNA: TGTGCCAGCAGCCCAATGACTAGTAGAGTCTCCTACAATGAGCAGTTCTTC. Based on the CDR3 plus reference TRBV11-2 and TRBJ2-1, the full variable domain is EAGVAQSPRYKIIEKRQSVAFWCNPISGHATLYWYQQILGQGPKLLIQFQNNGVVDDSQLPKDRFSAERLKGVDSTLKIQPAKLEDSAVYLCASSPMTSRVSYNEQFFGPGTRLTVL.